This TCR beta chain was profiled in a study of CD8 T cells in Susac syndrome. Random hexamers were used to reverse transcribe the RNA input (roughly 0.5 to 1 ug). Amplification of TCR beta CDR3 spanned 54 Vbeta and 13 Jbeta via immunoSEQ multiplex PCR. TCRdb called the immunoSEQ multiplex PCR reads again in MiXCR, with one record for every CDR3 protein. The sample contains around 130,000 distinct CDR3 sequences, approximately 90% of which appear only once. TEMRA cells were enriched by FACS, while CD8+ and CD4+ T cells were obtained through a negative isolation that was performed magnetically. The sequencing input was CD8+ T cells from PBMCs. The clonotype originates from a human donor with multiple sclerosis.

The CDR3 sequence is CASGGQETQYF. The CDR3 DNA follows: TGTGCCAGCGGTGGCCAAGAGACCCAGTACTTC. This chain links TRBV6-5 with TRBJ2-5, with unresolved D. CDR1 MNHEY and CDR2 SVGAGI come from the germline V gene. V was pared by 8 bases and J by 1 base, with 5 bases between. CDR3 length: 11 amino acids.